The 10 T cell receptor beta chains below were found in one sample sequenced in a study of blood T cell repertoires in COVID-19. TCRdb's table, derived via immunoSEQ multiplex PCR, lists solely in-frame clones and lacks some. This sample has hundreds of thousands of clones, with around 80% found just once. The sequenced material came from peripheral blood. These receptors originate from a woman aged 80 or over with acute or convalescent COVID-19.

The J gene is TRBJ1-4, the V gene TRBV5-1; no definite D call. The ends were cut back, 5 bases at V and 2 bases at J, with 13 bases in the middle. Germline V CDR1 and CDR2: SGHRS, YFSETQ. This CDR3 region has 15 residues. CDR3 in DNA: TGCGCCAGCAGGGAGGGTTTAGCGACTAATGAAAAACTGTTTTTT. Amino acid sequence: CASREGLATNEKLFF.

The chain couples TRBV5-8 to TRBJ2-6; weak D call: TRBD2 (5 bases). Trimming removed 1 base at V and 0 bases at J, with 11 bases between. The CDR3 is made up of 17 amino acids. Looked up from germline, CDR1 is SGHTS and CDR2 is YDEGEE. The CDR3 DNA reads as TGTGCCAGCAGCTTGCCCCGGGATACCTCTGGGGCCAACGTCCTGACTTTC. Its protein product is CASSLPRDTSGANVLTF.

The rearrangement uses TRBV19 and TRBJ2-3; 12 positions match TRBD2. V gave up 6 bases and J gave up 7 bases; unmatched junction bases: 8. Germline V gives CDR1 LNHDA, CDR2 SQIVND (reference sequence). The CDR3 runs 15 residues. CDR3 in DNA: TGTGCCAGTAGGCGGCTAGCGGGAGGGCCAAATACGCAGTATTTT. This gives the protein CASRRLAGGPNTQYF. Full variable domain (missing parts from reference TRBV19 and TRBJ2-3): DGGITQSPKYLFRKEGQNVTLSCEQNLNHDAMYWYRQDPGQGLRLIYYSQIVNDFQKGDIAEGYSVSREKKESFPLTVTSAQKNPTAFYLCASRRLAGGPNTQYFGPGTRLTVL.

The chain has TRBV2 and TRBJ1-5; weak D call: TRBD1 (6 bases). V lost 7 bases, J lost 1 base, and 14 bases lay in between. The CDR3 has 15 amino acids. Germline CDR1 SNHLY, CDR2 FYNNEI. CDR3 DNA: TGTGCCAGCACCCACAGGGAGAGGAGCAATCAGCCCCAGCATTTT. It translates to CASTHRERSNQPQHF.

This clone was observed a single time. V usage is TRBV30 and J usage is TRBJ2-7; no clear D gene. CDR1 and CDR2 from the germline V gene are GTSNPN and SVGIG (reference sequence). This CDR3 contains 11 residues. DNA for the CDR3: TGTGCTATCGGCGGCACCTACGAGCAGTACTTC. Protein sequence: CAIGGTYEQYF.

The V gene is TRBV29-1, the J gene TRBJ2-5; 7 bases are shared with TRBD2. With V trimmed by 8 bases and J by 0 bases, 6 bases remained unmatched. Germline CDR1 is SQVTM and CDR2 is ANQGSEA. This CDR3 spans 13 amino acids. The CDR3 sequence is CSSRGGDQETQYF. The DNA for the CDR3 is TGCAGCTCAAGGGGAGGGGACCAAGAGACCCAGTACTTC.

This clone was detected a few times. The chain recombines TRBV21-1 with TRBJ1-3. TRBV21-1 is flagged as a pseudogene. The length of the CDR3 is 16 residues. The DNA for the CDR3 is TGTGCCAGCAGCAAAGGGCGGCGATACTCTGGAAACACCATATATTTT. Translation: CASSKGRRYSGNTIYF.

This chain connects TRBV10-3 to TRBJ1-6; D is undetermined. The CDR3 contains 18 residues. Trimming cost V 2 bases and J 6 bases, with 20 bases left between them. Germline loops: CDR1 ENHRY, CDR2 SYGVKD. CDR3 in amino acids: CAISEAGLEVGANSPLHF. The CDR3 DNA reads TGTGCCATCAGTGAGGCAGGACTGGAAGTAGGCGCTAATTCACCCCTCCACTTT.

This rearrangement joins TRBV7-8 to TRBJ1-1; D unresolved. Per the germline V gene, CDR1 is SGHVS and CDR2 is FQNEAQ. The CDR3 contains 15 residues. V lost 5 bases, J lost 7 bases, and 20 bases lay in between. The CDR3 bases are TGTGCCAGCAGCCCCCCGGAAGCGTTCGCCCTTGAAGCTTTCTTT. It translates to CASSPPEAFALEAFF.

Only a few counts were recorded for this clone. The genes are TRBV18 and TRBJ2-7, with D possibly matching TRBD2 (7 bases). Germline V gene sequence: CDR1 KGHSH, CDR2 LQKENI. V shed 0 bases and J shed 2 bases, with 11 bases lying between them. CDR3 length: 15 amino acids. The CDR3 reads CASSPPEGGAYEQYF. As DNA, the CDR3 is TGTGCCAGCTCACCACCGGAAGGGGGGGCCTACGAGCAGTACTTC.